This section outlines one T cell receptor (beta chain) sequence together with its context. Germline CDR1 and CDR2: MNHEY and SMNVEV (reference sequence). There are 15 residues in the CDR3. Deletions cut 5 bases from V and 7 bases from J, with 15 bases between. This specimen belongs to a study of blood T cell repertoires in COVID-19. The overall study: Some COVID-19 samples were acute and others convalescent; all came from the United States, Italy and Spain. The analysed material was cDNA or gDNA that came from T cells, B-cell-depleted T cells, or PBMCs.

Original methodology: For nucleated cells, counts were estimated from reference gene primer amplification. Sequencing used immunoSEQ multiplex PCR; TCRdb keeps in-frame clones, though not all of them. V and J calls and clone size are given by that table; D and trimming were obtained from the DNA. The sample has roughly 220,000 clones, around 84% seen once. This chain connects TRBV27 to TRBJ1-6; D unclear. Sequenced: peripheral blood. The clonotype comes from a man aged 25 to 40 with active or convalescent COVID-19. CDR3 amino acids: CASSPRGFQNSPLHF. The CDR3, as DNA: TGTGCCAGCAGTCCGCGCGGGTTTCAAAATTCACCCCTCCACTTT.